This T cell receptor (beta chain) was observed in a study of T-cell memory formation after mild COVID-19. Findings and caveats of the study: Clones contracting day 15 to 85 were balanced CD4/CD8; later expanders leaned CD4+. The study found contracting CD4+ clones mainly in CM and EM and contracting CD8+ clones in EMRA.

V dropped 4 bases and J dropped 4 bases, with 17 bases sitting between them. CDR3 length: 16 amino acids. Germline V gives CDR1 SGHTA, CDR2 FQGNSA. A 5'RACE reaction primed in the constant segment made cDNA libraries of TCR alpha and TCR beta, and these carried sample barcodes and UMIs. TCRdb re-derived calls from the 5' RACE reads in MiXCR, one entry per CDR3 protein. Seen here are about 410,000 distinct CDR3 sequences, about 25% observed once, and the top ten hold roughly 13%. This clonotype was detected a few times. Its antigen is unknown. The chain carries TRBV7-2 and TRBJ2-1; D may be TRBD1 (6 bases). Sequenced input: PBMCs or a T cell subset sorted from them (not recorded which). This receptor was identified in an adult woman who had mild COVID-19 (a few samples of this study predate the infection). Cell type and time point are not known. The CDR3 is CASSSVTYRAYNEQFF. In DNA, the CDR3 is TGTGCCAGCAGCTCCGTAACCTACAGGGCGTACAATGAGCAGTTCTTC.